The clone carrying this TCR beta chain occurred many times. Antigen specificity is unknown. The sample is drawn from a study of T cells after yellow fever vaccination. The study, taken as a whole, reports: Few clonotypes appeared in both CD4 and CD8 compartments. Abundant bulk-population clonotypes could contaminate the FACS-sorted repertoires.

Per the germline V gene, CDR1 is SGHTA and CDR2 is FQGNSA. The V end lost 5 bases, the J end lost 3 bases, and 17 bases lay between the germline ends. This CDR3 has 16 amino acids. TCRdb fed the 5' RACE reads into MiXCR, producing one record per CDR3 protein. The table shows more than 90,000 distinct CDR3 sequences, with 7.5% to 9.5% occurring only once. The chain combines TRBV7-2 with TRBJ2-1, with a possible D match to TRBD2 (5 bases). Sequencing was performed on CD8+ T cells sorted from PBMCs, taken 45 days after the yellow fever booster vaccination. The TCR was taken from a man aged 25 to 45 who received the YFV17D yellow fever vaccine. The CDR3 sequence: CASSPSRALLYNEQFF. The CDR3 DNA sequence: TGTGCCAGCAGCCCCTCGAGGGCCCTACTCTACAATGAGCAGTTCTTC.